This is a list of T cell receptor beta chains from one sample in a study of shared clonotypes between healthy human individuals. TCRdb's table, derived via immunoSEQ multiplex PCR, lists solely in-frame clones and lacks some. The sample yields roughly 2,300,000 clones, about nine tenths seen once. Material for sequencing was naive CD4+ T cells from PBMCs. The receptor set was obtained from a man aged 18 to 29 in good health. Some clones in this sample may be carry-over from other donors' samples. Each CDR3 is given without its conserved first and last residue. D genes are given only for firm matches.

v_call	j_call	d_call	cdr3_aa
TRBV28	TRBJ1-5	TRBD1	ASSLSGQGAEQPQH
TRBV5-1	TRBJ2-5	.	ASSLWSTQETQY
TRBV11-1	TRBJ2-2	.	ASSAWGTWNTGELF
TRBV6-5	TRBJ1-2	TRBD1	ASRQGTGYT
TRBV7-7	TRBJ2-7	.	ASSKELFYEQY
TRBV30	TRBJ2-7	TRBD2	AGDPSGGYEQY
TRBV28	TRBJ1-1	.	ASSQPLGRNTEAF
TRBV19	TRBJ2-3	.	ATRSMVRDTQY
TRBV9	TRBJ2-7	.	ASSVGPSASYEQY
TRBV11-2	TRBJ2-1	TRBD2	ASSSTLSGGTYNEQF
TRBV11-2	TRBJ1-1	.	ASSFTGNTEAF
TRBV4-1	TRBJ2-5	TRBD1	ASSQVLGRGRETQY
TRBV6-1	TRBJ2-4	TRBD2	ASISGILAKNIQY
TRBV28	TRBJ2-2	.	ASSFDRRNTGELF
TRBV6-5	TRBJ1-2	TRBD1	ASSYSGTEGYGYT
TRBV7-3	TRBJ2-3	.	ASSATGTLGITDTQY
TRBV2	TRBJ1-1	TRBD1	ASSTLTGAEAF
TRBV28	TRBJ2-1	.	ASRGSGTPQNEQF
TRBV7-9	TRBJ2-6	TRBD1	ASSFRTGGAGANVLT
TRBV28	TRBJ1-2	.	ASSQGTGGYT
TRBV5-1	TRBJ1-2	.	ASSLQDSNYGYT